This is a list of T cell receptor beta chains from one sample in a study of cytomegalovirus exposure and HLA in healthy donors. Clones were sequenced by immunoSEQ multiplex PCR, and TCRdb holds only the in-frame ones, with some missing. The sample records 100,000 to 150,000 clones, around three quarters being singletons. Source material: PBMCs. These receptors were collected from a woman aged 40 to 50 in good health and CMV-seropositive. Both conserved end residues are part of each CDR3. The D gene is left open where the match is weak. Part of the rows lack a size; the others show once, few, many or a class for expanded clones.

TRBD2	TRBV2	.	TRBJ2-3	CASSRTSGRTDTQYF	TGTGCCAGCAGCCGGACTAGCGGGAGAACAGATACGCAGTATTTT
TRBD2	TRBV11-2	.	TRBJ2-7	CASSLYPRSLADSYEQYF	TGTGCCAGCAGCTTATACCCGAGAAGTCTAGCGGACTCCTACGAGCAGTACTTC
TRBD2	TRBV9	.	TRBJ2-7	CASSARGLAGGRENEQYF	TGTGCCAGCAGCGCCCGGGGACTAGCGGGAGGGCGAGAAAACGAGCAGTACTTC
.	TRBV19	.	TRBJ1-1	CASSPRTEEAFF	TGTGCCAGTAGTCCCCGGACAGAAGAAGCTTTCTTT
TRBD2	TRBV4-2	.	TRBJ2-2	CASSPLAGGTGELFF	TGTGCCAGCAGTCCCTTAGCGGGAGGCACCGGGGAGCTGTTTTTT
TRBD1	TRBV7-3	.	TRBJ2-3	CASSLEGQGAGNTQYF	TGTGCCAGCAGCTTAGAGGGACAGGGGGCCGGGAATACGCAGTATTTT
TRBD1	TRBV29-1	.	TRBJ1-2	CSLWTGSNYGYTF	TGCAGCCTTTGGACAGGGAGTAACTATGGCTACACCTTC
TRBD2	TRBV7-9	few	TRBJ2-1	CASSRSTSGGKYNEQFF	TGTGCCAGCAGCCGATCGACTAGCGGGGGAAAGTACAATGAGCAGTTCTTC
TRBD2	TRBV6-1	.	TRBJ2-1	CASSLAGGYNEQFF	TGTGCCAGCAGTTTAGCGGGGGGGTACAATGAGCAGTTCTTC
.	TRBV27	.	TRBJ2-3	CASSLGWTSTDTQYF	TGTGCCAGCAGTTTAGGGTGGACTAGCACAGATACGCAGTATTTT
.	TRBV2	.	TRBJ2-4	CASGIQGSIQYF	TGTGCCAGCGGTATACAGGGTTCCATTCAGTACTTC
TRBD2	TRBV7-3	.	TRBJ2-1	CASSPGLAGDNEQFF	TGTGCCAGCAGCCCGGGACTAGCGGGGGACAATGAGCAGTTCTTC
.	TRBV7-8	.	TRBJ2-2	CASSLGASNTGELFF	TGTGCCAGCAGCTTAGGGGCCTCGAACACCGGGGAGCTGTTTTTT
.	TRBV2	.	TRBJ2-2	CASTPTRGGGELFF	TGTGCCAGCACCCCGACTAGGGGGGGCGGGGAGCTGTTTTTT
.	TRBV6-1	.	TRBJ2-7	CASSEASWDSSYEQYF	TGTGCCAGCAGTGAAGCGTCTTGGGACTCATCCTACGAGCAGTACTTC
.	TRBV30	few	TRBJ1-2	CAWSARTGQRTF	TGTGCCTGGAGTGCTCGGACTGGGCAAAGGACCTTC
TRBD2	TRBV27	.	TRBJ2-7	CASSLAGGAYEQYF	TGTGCCAGCAGCCTAGCGGGAGGAGCCTACGAGCAGTACTTC
TRBD2	TRBV2	few	TRBJ2-7	CASSENGRRAEQYF	TGTGCCAGCAGTGAAAACGGGAGGCGGGCCGAGCAGTACTTC
.	TRBV9	few	TRBJ2-1	CASSVGVMSSYNEQFF	TGTGCCAGCAGCGTAGGAGTGATGAGCTCCTACAATGAGCAGTTCTTC
TRBD1	TRBV28	once	TRBJ1-5	CASLGTDNQPQHF	TGTGCCAGCTTGGGGACAGACAATCAGCCCCAGCATTTT
TRBD2	TRBV4-2	few	TRBJ2-1	CASSQEAGVGYNEQFF	TGTGCCAGCAGCCAAGAAGCGGGAGTAGGTTACAATGAGCAGTTCTTC
.	TRBV19	few	TRBJ1-1	CASMRNTEAFF	TGTGCCAGTATGAGGAACACTGAAGCTTTCTTT
TRBD2	TRBV10-1	.	TRBJ2-7	CASSEVAGGRGEQYF	TGCGCCAGCAGTGAGGTCGCGGGCGGGAGAGGCGAGCAGTACTTC
TRBD2	TRBV2	.	TRBJ2-2	CASSPLSGRNTGELFF	TGTGCCAGCAGTCCCCTCAGCGGGAGAAACACCGGGGAGCTGTTTTTT
.	TRBV15	.	TRBJ2-3	CATSRGSDINTDTQYF	TGTGCCACCAGCAGGGGTTCAGACATAAACACAGATACGCAGTATTTT
.	TRBV12-5	few	TRBJ1-1	CASGLGGNTEAFF	TGTGCTAGTGGTTTGGGAGGGAACACTGAAGCTTTCTTT
TRBD2	TRBV4-1	few	TRBJ2-5	CASSRPGTRLQETQYF	TGCGCCAGCAGCCGGCCCGGGACTAGGTTACAAGAGACCCAGTACTTC
.	TRBV5-1	.	TRBJ1-3	CASSLVTGNFRGNTIYF	TGCGCCAGCAGCTTGGTGACAGGCAATTTCCGCGGAAACACCATATATTTT
TRBD2	TRBV5-1	.	TRBJ2-1	CASSALAGGPFEQFF	TGCGCCAGCAGCGCCCTAGCGGGAGGGCCCTTTGAGCAGTTCTTC
.	TRBV28	.	TRBJ1-3	CASSSGRNTIYF	TGTGCCAGCAGTTCGGGTAGAAACACCATATATTTT
.	TRBV29-1	.	TRBJ2-1	CSVRDSNNEQFF	TGCAGCGTCCGGGACTCCAACAATGAGCAGTTCTTC
TRBD2	TRBV28	.	TRBJ2-7	CASSYWTSGSYEQYF	TGTGCCAGCAGCTACTGGACTAGCGGGAGCTACGAGCAGTACTTC
.	TRBV11-2	.	TRBJ2-3	CASSLGGTDTQYF	TGTGCCAGCAGCTTAGGAGGGACAGATACGCAGTATTTT
TRBD1	TRBV10-3	.	TRBJ2-2	CAIQGQGAGGELFF	TGTGCCATCCAGGGGCAGGGGGCCGGCGGGGAGCTGTTTTTT